This T cell receptor beta chain was sequenced for a study of shared clonotypes between healthy human individuals. With regard to this clone: The target antigen is unknown. This CDR3 is also generated by other DNA sequences in the sample.

A CD45RA+ naive subset and a CD45RA-negative memory subset were split from CD4+ cells. A deep-level run was used for the assay. Profiled with immunoSEQ multiplex PCR; TCRdb holds only in-frame clones, not every one. The sample has about 1 million clones, about 80% seen once; the top ten hold less than 1.5%. Study-wide points: Having only a few donors restricted how much genetic and exposure-history diversity was captured.

V was clipped by 0 bases and J by 4 bases; unmatched bases: 2. The germline CDR1 and CDR2 sequences are MNHNY and SVGAGI (reference sequence). This CDR3 has 14 amino acids. Sequenced input: memory CD4+ T cells sorted from blood. Indicated subset: CD45RA-negative fraction. This TCR derives from a young man in good health. The V and J genes are TRBV6-6 and TRBJ1-2, with TRBD1 matching 7 bases. CDR3 coding DNA: TGTGCCAGCAGTTACTCTCAGGGGGGCTATGGCTACACCTTC. Translating it yields CASSYSQGGYGYTF.